This T cell receptor beta chain was observed in a study of T cells after posttransplantation cyclophosphamide. Study observations and caveats: TRB clonality was highly associated with recipient CMV seropositivity and reactivation. Donor-recipient repertoire similarity was low at 1-2 months, rising over year one. Skin or GI-infiltrating T cells shared few TRB sequences with blood.

Trimming removed 4 bases at V and 7 bases at J, with 17 bases between. This CDR3 is 14 amino acids long. The germline gives CDR1 LGHNA, CDR2 YSLEER. Busulfan-fludarabine conditioning, marrow transplant, and cyclophosphamide on days +3 and +4 were administered. The table lists this clone with many counts. What it recognizes is unknown. Profiling relied on immunoSEQ multiplex PCR, and the TCRdb table lists in-frame clones only, not all of them. The repertoire consists of 24,000 or so clones, none detected only once. The sequence derives from a male patient aged 18-29 years who received an allogeneic stem cell transplant from a related donor, was CMV-positive, and had no GVHD. Part of the T cell pool may stem from the graft donor. The chain employs TRBV4-3 and TRBJ2-7, with a tentative D call TRBD1 (6 bases). The sample consisted of PBMCs, taken after allogeneic stem cell transplant with posttransplant cyclophosphamide. CDR3 DNA: TGCGCCAGCAGCCCAGACAGGTGGGGCAGAGAGCAGTACTTC. Protein product: CASSPDRWGREQYF.